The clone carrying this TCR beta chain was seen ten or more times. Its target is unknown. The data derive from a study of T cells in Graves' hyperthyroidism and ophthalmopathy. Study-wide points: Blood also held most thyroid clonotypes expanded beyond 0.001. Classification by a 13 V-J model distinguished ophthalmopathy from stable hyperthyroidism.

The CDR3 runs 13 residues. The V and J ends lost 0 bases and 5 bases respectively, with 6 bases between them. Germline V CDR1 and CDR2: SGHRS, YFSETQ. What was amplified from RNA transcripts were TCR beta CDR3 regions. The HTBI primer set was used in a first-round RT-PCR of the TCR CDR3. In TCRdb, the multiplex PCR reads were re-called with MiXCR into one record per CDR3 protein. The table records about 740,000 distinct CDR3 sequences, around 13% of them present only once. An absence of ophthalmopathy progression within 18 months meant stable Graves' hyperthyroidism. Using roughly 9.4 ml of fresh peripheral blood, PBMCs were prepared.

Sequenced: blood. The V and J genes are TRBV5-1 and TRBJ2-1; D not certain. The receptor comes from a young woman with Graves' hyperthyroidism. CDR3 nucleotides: TGCGCCAGCAGCTTGGTTGCCAACAATGAGCAGTTCTTC. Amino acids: CASSLVANNEQFF.